This TCR beta chain was identified in a study of control samples from healthy donors and cancer patients. Method: immunoSEQ multiplex PCR; TCRdb's copy keeps in-frame clones and lacks some. The sample has around 100,000 clones, roughly 89% seen once. Germline loops: CDR1 MNHEY, CDR2 SVGAGI. V lost 7 bases and J lost 0, with 5 bases in between. CDR3 size: 12 residues. The specimen sequenced was blood. The chain links TRBV6-5 to TRBJ2-3; D uncertain. The TCR comes from a man aged 25 to 40 in good health. The CDR3 nucleotides are TGTGCCAGCATTCCCAGCACAGATACGCAGTATTTT. This codes for CASIPSTDTQYF.